The rows below give T cell receptor beta chains drawn from one sample of a study of beta chain features in type 1 diabetes. The protocol was immunoSEQ multiplex PCR, while the TCRdb copy is restricted to in-frame clones and leaves out a portion. The table has some 640,000 clones, around 15% seen once. Sequencing was carried out using naive CD4+ T cells from blood. These receptors were obtained from a man between 18 and 35 years old with type 1 diabetes. The CDR3 runs from the conserved cysteine through the conserved F or W. D genes are given only for firm matches. The size entry is marked missing in some rows and otherwise reads once, few, many or a size class.

CDR3nt | CDR3aa | len | abundance | d_gene | j_gene | v_gene
TGTGCCAGCAGCCAAGATTCGTCAACTAATGAAAAACTGTTTTTT | CASSQDSSTNEKLFF | 15 | few | NA | TRBJ1-4 | TRBV14
TGTGCCAGCAGCGCGCATCAAAGGGGAGAGGGAGGCTACACCTTC | CASSAHQRGEGGYTF | 15 | few | NA | TRBJ1-2 | TRBV9
TGTGCCACGGACGATACGAACACCGGGGAGCTGTTTTTT | CATDDTNTGELFF | 13 | NA | NA | TRBJ2-2 | TRBV15
TGCAGCGTAGCCAAGGGACAGAACACAGATACGCAGTATTTT | CSVAKGQNTDTQYF | 14 | NA | TRBD1 | TRBJ2-3 | TRBV29-1
TGTGCCAGCAGTGGGGTCGGGACACCTAATCAGCCCCAGCATTTT | CASSGVGTPNQPQHF | 15 | NA | NA | TRBJ1-5 | TRBV25-1
TGTGCCAGCAGCTTATCAGGGACTTTGGCGGCAGATACGCAGTATTTT | CASSLSGTLAADTQYF | 16 | few | NA | TRBJ2-3 | TRBV7-2
TGTGCCAGCAGTGAAAACGGGGTTTCCTACAATGAGCAGTTCTTC | CASSENGVSYNEQFF | 15 | few | NA | TRBJ2-1 | TRBV2
TGTGCCAGCAGCTTGACGGGACTAGCCAGAGAGCAGTACTTC | CASSLTGLAREQYF | 14 | NA | TRBD2 | TRBJ2-7 | TRBV7-9
TGTGCCAGCCTGTCGGGGGCTGGGAACACCATATATTTT | CASLSGAGNTIYF | 13 | few | NA | TRBJ1-3 | TRBV6-6
TGTGCCAGCAGCTTGAGTTGGGGTCAAGAGACCCAGTACTTC | CASSLSWGQETQYF | 14 | NA | NA | TRBJ2-5 | TRBV5-4